This T cell receptor beta chain was documented in a study of response to subunit inactivated influenza vaccine. Study results and limitations: That few new T cells are recruited by each seasonal influenza vaccination was the authors' suggestion.

The CDR3 is 15 residues long. Germline V gives CDR1 MNHNS, CDR2 SASEGT. Trimming removed 7 bases at V and 2 bases at J, with 18 bases between. Each CDR3 protein is one row after TCRdb ran MiXCR on the RT-PCR reads. The repertoire includes hundreds of thousands of distinct CDR3 sequences, 12% of them detected once, and 10% sits in the top ten. A remark on this clonotype: Its antigen remains unidentified.

Sequencing used PBMCs from blood, obtained on the day of vaccination. V usage is TRBV6-1 and J usage is TRBJ2-7; D possibly matches TRBD1 or TRBD2 (5 bases each). This receptor was identified in a man aged 50-60 years who received an inactivated influenza vaccine. The CDR3 is CASTIQGGGPYEQYF. CDR3 nucleotide sequence: TGTGCCAGCACCATCCAGGGTGGGGGACCCTACGAGCAGTACTTC.